The 32 T cell receptor beta chains presented below share a single source sample, sequenced in a study of blood T cells in healthy people across ages. Through a sample-barcoded 5' primer and a J-beta primer mix, a second PCR was run for 7 to 11 cycles. TCRdb ran MiXCR on the 5' RACE reads and lists one entry per CDR3 protein. The table has roughly 1 million distinct CDR3 sequences, under 30% seen once. These data also featured in a second study, about T cells of mothers and their children.

Sequenced: blood. The receptors were sampled from a girl aged 2 to 9 in good health.

This clonotype was found a few times. The chain has TRBV24-1 and TRBJ2-5; D not resolved. The germline V gene has CDR1 KGHDR and CDR2 SFDVKD. The CDR3 length is 15 residues. Trimming pared 3 bases from V and 0 bases from J, leaving 10 bases between. The CDR3 DNA reads TGTGCCACCAGTGATAACGCTTGGGACCAAGAGACCCAGTACTTC. Amino acids: CATSDNAWDQETQYF.

This chain connects TRBV7-8 to TRBJ2-3; D might be TRBD1 (6 bases). The germline V and J ends were trimmed by 1 base and 2 bases, with 10 bases remaining between them. Germline CDR1 and CDR2: SGHVS and FQNEAQ. The CDR3 runs 15 residues. The CDR3: CASSLDRQDTDTQYF. In nucleotides, the CDR3 is TGTGCCAGCAGCTTAGATAGACAGGACACAGATACGCAGTATTTT. Full variable domain (outside the CDR3, taken from reference TRBV7-8 and TRBJ2-3): GAGVSQSPRYKVAKRGQDVALRCDPISGHVSLFWYQQALGQGPEFLTYFQNEAQLDKSGLPSDRFFAERPEGSVSTLKIQRTQQEDSAVYLCASSLDRQDTDTQYFGPGTRLTVL.

This clonotype occurred a few times. The chain couples TRBV7-9 to TRBJ2-5; D uncertain. The J call is in doubt because the DNA end fits TRBJ2-7 better. Germline lookup yields CDR1 SEHNR and CDR2 FQNEAQ (reference sequence). CDR3 length: 17 residues. CDR3 nucleotide sequence: TGTGCCAGCAGCTTCCCTTCGGGTGACACACACTCCTACGAGCAGTACTTC. This sequence encodes CASSFPSGDTHSYEQYF.

The table lists this clonotype with a few counts. The rearrangement links TRBV10-3 to TRBJ2-7, with D tentatively TRBD1 or TRBD2 (5 bases each). With the DNA end fitting TRBJ2-5 better, the J assignment may be wrong. Germline V gene sequence: CDR1 ENHRY, CDR2 SYGVKD. The CDR3 totals 14 residues. CDR3 protein: CAISARGSEETQYF. CDR3 nucleotide sequence: TGTGCCATCAGTGCGAGGGGTTCGGAAGAGACCCAGTACTTC.

The V and J genes are TRBV18 and TRBJ2-1; TRBD2 matches at 12 bases. The CDR3 loop spans 16 amino acids. With V trimmed by 0 bases and J by 5 bases, 2 bases remained unmatched. CDR1 and CDR2 from the germline V gene are KGHSH and LQKENI. CDR3 amino acids: CASSPPGLAGHNEQFF. The CDR3 coding sequence is TGTGCCAGCTCACCACCGGGACTAGCGGGCCACAATGAGCAGTTCTTC.

This clonotype was observed a single time. The chain carries TRBV19 and TRBJ2-5, with D perhaps TRBD2 (5 bases). CDR3 length: 15 amino acids. Between the trimmed V and J ends, which lost 3 bases and 7 bases, there was a span of 18 bases. Germline-derived CDR1 and CDR2 are LNHDA and SQIVND (reference sequence). In nucleotides, the CDR3 is TGTGCCAGTAGTATTACGAGGGCGCGAGGTGGGACCCAGTACTTC. Amino acids: CASSITRARGGTQYF. The whole variable domain, remainder taken from reference TRBV19 and TRBJ2-5, is DGGITQSPKYLFRKEGQNVTLSCEQNLNHDAMYWYRQDPGQGLRLIYYSQIVNDFQKGDIAEGYSVSREKKESFPLTVTSAQKNPTAFYLCASSITRARGGTQYFGPGTRLLVL.

The chain employs TRBV6-4 and TRBJ2-1; 10 nucleotides line up with TRBD2. The length of the CDR3 is 15 residues. Per germline, CDR1 MRHNA and CDR2 SNTAGT. Unmatched junction bases numbered 3, after V lost 2 bases and J lost 5 bases. In DNA, the CDR3 is TGTGCCAGCAGTGACGGTCTAGCGGGGGACAATGAGCAGTTCTTC. It specifies CASSDGLAGDNEQFF.

This clonotype has just a few counts. The V call is TRBV29-1, the J call TRBJ2-3, with 8 bases matching TRBD1. There are 13 residues in the CDR3. The germline gives CDR1 SQVTM, CDR2 ANQGSEA. V dropped 4 bases and J dropped 1; count of bases not matched to a gene: 1. Here the CDR3 reads CSVVTGGTDTQYF. The DNA of the CDR3 is TGCAGCGTTGTGACAGGGGGCACAGATACGCAGTATTTT.

In its sample, this clonotype was seen a few times. The chain joins TRBV27 to TRBJ1-6; 7 nucleotides line up with TRBD1. This CDR3 has 14 amino acids. Germline CDR1 reads MNHEY; CDR2 reads SMNVEV (reference sequence). Trimming took 6 bases from V and 13 from J; bases not matched to a gene: 12. The CDR3 bases are TGTGCCAGCAGAGTGGACAGGAGGCCTTGGCCCCTCCACTTT. It specifies CASRVDRRPWPLHF.

With respect to this clonotype: Mismatch with germline at one junction end may stem from a read error. The chain recombines TRBV4-1 with TRBJ2-1; no clear D gene. The CDR3 runs to 17 residues. Germline V lookup: CDR1 MGHRA, CDR2 YSYEKL. The CDR3 sequence: CVSSQDGPQYDYNEQFF. CDR3 DNA sequence: TGCGTCAGCAGCCAAGATGGCCCCCAATACGACTACAATGAGCAGTTCTTC.

The J gene is TRBJ1-5, the V gene TRBV4-2, with D unclear. The V and J ends lost 2 bases and 3 bases respectively, with 11 bases between them. The V gene's germline CDR1 is LGHNA and CDR2 YNFKEQ. The CDR3 is made up of 15 amino acids. CDR3 residues: CASSQIPGSNQPQHF. In nucleotides, the CDR3 is TGTGCCAGCAGCCAAATTCCCGGATCCAATCAGCCCCAGCATTTT.

A few counts support this clonotype. The chain recombines TRBV7-2 with TRBJ1-1; D is perhaps TRBD1 (6 bases). Germline values: CDR1 SGHTA, CDR2 FQGNSA. The CDR3 has 14 residues. Trimming left V 3 bases short and J 7 bases short, with 15 bases between. The CDR3 sequence: CASSFRGRAGEAFF. Here the CDR3 DNA reads TGTGCCAGCAGCTTTAGGGGGAGAGCTGGTGAAGCTTTCTTT. Full variable domain (missing parts from reference TRBV7-2 and TRBJ1-1): GAGVSQSPSNKVTEKGKDVELRCDPISGHTALYWYRQSLGQGLEFLIYFQGNSAPDKSGLPSDRFSAERTGGSVSTLTIQRTQQEDSAVYLCASSFRGRAGEAFFGQGTRLTVV.

The chain recombines TRBV29-1 with TRBJ2-2, with D possibly being TRBD1 or TRBD2 (6 bases each). The V end was cut by 7 bases, the J end by 3 bases, with 12 bases between. CDR1 is SQVTM, CDR2 ANQGSEA, per germline. CDR3 length: 13 amino acids. The CDR3 DNA is TGCAGCGCCGGGGGCGGGGACACCGGGGAGCTGTTTTTT. Amino acids: CSAGGGDTGELFF.

The chain is built from TRBV7-2 and TRBJ2-1; D possibly matches TRBD1 or TRBD2 (5 bases each). The germline gives CDR1 SGHTA, CDR2 FQGNSA. The CDR3 covers 12 residues. V lost 2 bases, J lost 15 bases, and 14 bases lay in between. The CDR3 region has the DNA TGTGCCAGCAGCTTAAGGGGTGGGAGTCTGTTCTTC. Amino acid sequence: CASSLRGGSLFF. Looking up the rest from reference TRBV7-2 and TRBJ2-1 gives the full variable domain: GAGVSQSPSNKVTEKGKDVELRCDPISGHTALYWYRQSLGQGLEFLIYFQGNSAPDKSGLPSDRFSAERTGGSVSTLTIQRTQQEDSAVYLCASSLRGGSLFFGPGTRLTVL.

This clonotype was counted between two and nine times. V gene TRBV7-2 combines with J gene TRBJ2-7; 12 nucleotides align to TRBD1. The CDR3 has 16 residues. The germline V gene encodes CDR1 SGHTA and CDR2 FQGNSA. V dropped 1 base and J dropped 5; count of bases not matched to a gene: 6. Here the CDR3 reads CASSLVRDRGRNEQYF. CDR3 DNA sequence: TGTGCCAGCAGCTTAGTGCGGGACAGGGGGCGGAACGAGCAGTACTTC.

In regard to this clonotype: A much more abundant neighbour one base away suggests this may be a read error. This rearrangement joins TRBV20-1 to TRBJ2-7; 12 nucleotides agree with TRBD2. Germline V gene sequence: CDR1 DFQATT, CDR2 SNEGSKA (reference sequence). CDR3 length: 15 amino acids. CDR3 nucleotides: TGCAGTGCTAGTTGGCTAGCGGGAGGGCCTGACGAGCGGTACTTC. Translating gives CSASWLAGGPDERYF.

This sequence joins TRBV29-1 and TRBJ2-2; 7 nucleotides match TRBD1. CDR3 size: 14 residues. The V segment lost 5 bases and the J segment 0 bases; nucleotides outside the gene matches: 3. Germline loops: CDR1 SQVTM, CDR2 ANQGSEA. The CDR3 region is CSVPGTANTGELFF. Here the CDR3 DNA reads TGCAGCGTTCCCGGGACAGCGAACACCGGGGAGCTGTTTTTT.

This clonotype was found many times. This sequence joins TRBV7-9 and TRBJ2-1; no clear D. CDR1 is SEHNR, CDR2 FQNEAQ, per germline (reference sequence). The CDR3 is 14 amino acids. Trimming took 4 bases from V and 6 from J, leaving 13 bases between them. CDR3 in DNA: TGTGCCAGCAGCTCTCGAGAGCGTGGCAATGAGCAGTTCTTC. Its protein product is CASSSRERGNEQFF.

The chain uses TRBV29-1 and TRBJ1-2, with TRBD1 matching 7 bases. The CDR3 runs 14 residues. CDR1 SQVTM and CDR2 ANQGSEA come from the germline V gene. V was pared by 0 bases and J by 8 bases, with 9 bases of the junction left unmatched. DNA of the CDR3: TGCAGCGTTGAAGATTGGACAGGCGGCCACGGCTACACCTTC. This sequence encodes CSVEDWTGGHGYTF.

The chain links TRBV16 to TRBJ2-1; 7 positions match TRBD1. CDR3 length: 14 amino acids. Germline values: CDR1 KGHSY, CDR2 FQNENV. V shed 3 bases, J shed 4 bases, and the junction held 3 bases outside the gene matches. CDR3 sequence (DNA): TGTGCCAGCAGCCAGGGACAGAAATACAATGAGCAGTTCTTC. This sequence encodes CASSQGQKYNEQFF.

V gene TRBV29-1 combines with J gene TRBJ2-7, with 9 nucleotides matching TRBD2. CDR1 and CDR2 (germline): SQVTM, ANQGSEA. The CDR3 runs to 16 residues. The V gene end was trimmed by 5 bases and the J gene end by 7 bases; junction bases not matched to a gene: 18. CDR3 nucleotide sequence: TGCAGCGTTAAGTTCTGGGGGCGCGGGAGGGCCGGTGAGCAGTACTTC. Translated, it gives CSVKFWGRGRAGEQYF.

The chain carries TRBV20-1 and TRBJ2-3; D uncertain. With 0 bases removed from V and 9 bases from J, the gap between germline ends came to 13 bases. Looked up from germline, CDR1 is DFQATT and CDR2 is SNEGSKA (reference sequence). This CDR3 is built from 13 residues. CDR3 nucleotides: TGCAGTGCTAGAGATCCGGCGTGGACGACGCAGTATTTT. It translates to CSARDPAWTTQYF.

This rearrangement joins TRBV27 to TRBJ2-1; 8 positions match TRBD1. Germline V CDR1 and CDR2: MNHEY, SMNVEV (reference sequence). Trimming at V came to 5 bases and at J to 7 bases, leaving 7 bases not matched to a gene. The CDR3 totals 14 residues. As DNA, the CDR3 is TGTGCCAGCAGTCCGGCAGGGGGCATGAATGAGCAGTTCTTC. It yields the protein CASSPAGGMNEQFF.

This clonotype was observed a few times. This chain joins TRBV10-2 and TRBJ1-2, with 7 bases aligning to TRBD1. Germline values: CDR1 WSHSY, CDR2 SAAADI. This CDR3 has 17 residues. J lost 4 bases, V lost 7 bases, and 18 bases had no gene match. The CDR3 spells CASTASSGRGPVYGYTF. CDR3 DNA sequence: TGCGCCAGCACTGCCTCTTCGGGGAGGGGGCCCGTCTATGGCTACACCTTC.

The V and J genes are TRBV27 and TRBJ2-5; 7 bases fit TRBD2. The J segment lost 4 bases and the V segment lost 4 bases, leaving 6 bases of the junction unmatched. Germline values: CDR1 MNHEY, CDR2 SMNVEV (reference sequence). The CDR3 has 14 amino acids. CDR3 in DNA: TGTGCCAGCAGTTCACTAGGGGAGGGAGAGACCCAGTACTTC. Amino acids: CASSSLGEGETQYF.

This chain joins TRBV3-1 and TRBJ2-3; tentatively, D is TRBD1 (6 bases). Germline V gives CDR1 LGHDT, CDR2 YNNKEL (reference sequence). V lost 0 bases, J lost 8 bases, and 15 bases lay in between. The CDR3 has 15 amino acids. This chain's CDR3 is CASSQEGTRPRTQYF. The CDR3 DNA reads as TGTGCCAGCAGCCAAGAGGGGACAAGACCACGTACGCAGTATTTT.

Regarding this clonotype: A junction boundary mismatches the germline segment, possibly from a read error. The chain couples TRBV24-1 to TRBJ2-3; TRBD1 is a possible D gene (6 bases). The CDR3 loop spans 13 amino acids. The germline V gene encodes CDR1 KGHDR and CDR2 SFDVKD. CDR3 residues: CATSVGDTDTKYF. Written as DNA, the CDR3 is TGTGCCACCAGTGTGGGGGACACAGATACGAAGTATTTT.

This clonotype turned up a few times. This CDR3 reads CASSQDWKLPQVNYGYTF. CDR3 sequence (DNA): TGCGCCAGCAGCCAAGATTGGAAGCTGCCTCAGGTGAACTATGGCTACACCTTC. The rearrangement uses TRBV4-3 and TRBJ1-2; D uncertain. The CDR3 is 18 amino acids. V was clipped by 0 bases and J by 2 bases, with 19 bases between them. The germline V gene has CDR1 LGHNA and CDR2 YSLEER.

This clonotype turned up a few times. V is TRBV6-5 and J is TRBJ1-2; possibly TRBD1 for D (5 bases). V dropped 4 bases and J dropped 3 bases, with 21 bases sitting between them. Germline CDR1 MNHEY, CDR2 SVGAGI. This CDR3 contains 17 residues. CDR3 sequence reads: CASSSPRDGLLYYGYTF. For the CDR3, the DNA is TGTGCCAGCAGTTCCCCCCGGGACGGCCTCCTATACTATGGCTACACCTTC.

This clonotype was picked up a small number of times. This chain joins TRBV10-3 and TRBJ1-2; D perhaps matches TRBD1 (6 bases). With 10 bases removed from V and 7 bases from J, the gap between germline ends came to 13 bases. Germline lookup yields CDR1 ENHRY and CDR2 SYGVKD. The CDR3 is 11 residues long. The chain's CDR3 is CATGHTGGYTF. As DNA, the CDR3 is TGTGCCACGGGACATACGGGTGGCTACACCTTC.

Turning to this clonotype: It is likely a read error, because the conserved phenylalanine at the end of the CDR3 is missing. V gene TRBV4-3 combines with J gene TRBJ2-3; weak D call: TRBD1 (6 bases). With 0 bases removed from V and 0 bases from J, the gap between germline ends came to 22 bases. CDR1 LGHNA and CDR2 YSLEER come from the germline V gene. The CDR3 is made up of 20 amino acids. The CDR3, as DNA: TGCGCCAGCAGCCAAGATCACAGGGCCGGGACACCCGATAGCACAGATACGCAGTATTCT. It codes for CASSQDHRAGTPDSTDTQYS.

The J gene is TRBJ2-7, the V gene TRBV4-1; D remains unclear. The CDR3 contains 16 residues. Germline V gene sequence: CDR1 MGHRA, CDR2 YSYEKL. V gave up 6 bases and J gave up 2 bases, with 20 bases separating them. DNA of the CDR3: TGCGCCAGCAGTCCTCAGGACCTTGTGAGTACCTACGAGCAGTACTTC. It encodes CASSPQDLVSTYEQYF.